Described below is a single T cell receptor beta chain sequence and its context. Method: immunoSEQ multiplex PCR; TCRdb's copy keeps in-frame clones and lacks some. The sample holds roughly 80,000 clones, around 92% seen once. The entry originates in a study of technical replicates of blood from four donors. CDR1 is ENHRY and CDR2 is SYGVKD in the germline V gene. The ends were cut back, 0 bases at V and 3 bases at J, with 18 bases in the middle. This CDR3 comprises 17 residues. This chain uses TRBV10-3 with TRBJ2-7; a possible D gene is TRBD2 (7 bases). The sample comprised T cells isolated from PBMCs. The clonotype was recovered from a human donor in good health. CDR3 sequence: CAISESRGGSLVYEQYF. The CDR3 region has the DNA TGTGCCATCAGTGAGTCCAGGGGCGGGAGCTTGGTCTACGAGCAGTACTTC.